Below are 2 T cell receptor beta chains sequenced from a single sample in a study of T cell responses to AZD1222 COVID-19 vaccine. Using immunoSEQ multiplex PCR, the repertoire was profiled, and TCRdb retains in-frame clones only, with some absent. Found here are some 80,000 clones, around three quarters of them singletons; the top ten hold 25% to 30%. Material: peripheral blood, obtained 28 days after the second dose of the MenACWY control vaccine. These receptors originate from an adult who received the MenACWY meningococcal vaccine as a control.

This chain uses TRBV5-1 with TRBJ1-1; unclear D gene. CDR1 SGHRS and CDR2 YFSETQ come from the germline V gene. Trimming cost V 0 bases and J 0 bases, with 3 bases left between them. CDR3 length: 13 amino acids. This chain's CDR3 is CASSLVLNTEAFF. The CDR3 nucleotides are TGCGCCAGCAGCTTGGTGTTGAACACTGAAGCTTTCTTT.

The rearrangement joins TRBV5-1 to TRBJ1-1; D may be TRBD1 (6 bases). Germline-derived CDR1 and CDR2 are SGHRS and YFSETQ. V was pared by 7 bases and J by 4 bases, with 23 bases between. The CDR3 contains 16 residues. CDR3 amino acids: CASSSDGRGHSTEAFF. CDR3 coding DNA: TGCGCCAGCTCCTCGGACGGGCGGGGGCACAGCACTGAAGCTTTCTTT.